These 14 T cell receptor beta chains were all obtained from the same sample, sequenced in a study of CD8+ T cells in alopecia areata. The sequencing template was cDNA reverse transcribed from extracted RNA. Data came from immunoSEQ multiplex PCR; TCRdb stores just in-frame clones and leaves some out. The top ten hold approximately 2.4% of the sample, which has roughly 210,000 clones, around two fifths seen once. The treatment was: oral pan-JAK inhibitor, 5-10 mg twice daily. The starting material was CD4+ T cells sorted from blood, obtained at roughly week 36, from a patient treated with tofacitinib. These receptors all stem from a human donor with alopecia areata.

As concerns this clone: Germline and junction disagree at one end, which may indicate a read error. The CDR3 nucleotides are TGTGCTAGCAGCTCCTCACACAGCACTGAAGCTTTCTTT. Translating gives CASSSSHSTEAFF. The rearrangement uses TRBV7-7 and TRBJ1-1; D uncertain. The CDR3 sequence is 13 residues long. Germline V lookup: CDR1 SSHAT, CDR2 FNYEAQ (reference sequence).

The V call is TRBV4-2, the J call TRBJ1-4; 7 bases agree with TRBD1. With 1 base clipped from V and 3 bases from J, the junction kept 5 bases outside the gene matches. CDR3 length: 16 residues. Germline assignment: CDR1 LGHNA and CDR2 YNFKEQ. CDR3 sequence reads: CASSQATGAPNEKLFF. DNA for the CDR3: TGTGCCAGCAGCCAAGCTACAGGGGCACCTAATGAAAAACTGTTTTTT.

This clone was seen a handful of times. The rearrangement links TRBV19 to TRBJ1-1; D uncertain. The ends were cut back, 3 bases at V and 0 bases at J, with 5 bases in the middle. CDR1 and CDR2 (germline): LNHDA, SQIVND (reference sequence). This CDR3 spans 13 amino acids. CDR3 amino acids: CASSIPMNTEAFF. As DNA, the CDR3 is TGTGCCAGTAGTATCCCAATGAACACTGAAGCTTTCTTT.

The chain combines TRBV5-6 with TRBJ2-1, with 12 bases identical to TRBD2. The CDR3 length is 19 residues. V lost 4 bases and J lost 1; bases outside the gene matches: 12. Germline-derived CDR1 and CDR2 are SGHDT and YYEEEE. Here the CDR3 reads CASSILSSGRALSYNEQFF. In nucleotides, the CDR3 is TGTGCCAGCAGCATCCTCTCTAGCGGGAGGGCCCTATCCTACAATGAGCAGTTCTTC.

The CDR3: CASSSRTSGKGETQYF. As DNA, the CDR3 is TGTGCCAGCAGCTCGAGGACTAGCGGGAAGGGAGAGACCCAGTACTTC. The chain combines TRBV7-9 with TRBJ2-5; TRBD2 matches at 12 bases. Germline V gives CDR1 SEHNR, CDR2 FQNEAQ (reference sequence). V lost 4 bases to trimming and J lost 4 bases; unmatched junction nucleotides: 7. The CDR3 covers 16 residues.

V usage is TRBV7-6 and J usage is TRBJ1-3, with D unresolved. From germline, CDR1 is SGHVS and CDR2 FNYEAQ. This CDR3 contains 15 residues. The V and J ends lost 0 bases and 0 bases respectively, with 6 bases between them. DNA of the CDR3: TGTGCCAGCAGCTTAGCGTCAGTCTCTGGAAACACCATATATTTT. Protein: CASSLASVSGNTIYF.

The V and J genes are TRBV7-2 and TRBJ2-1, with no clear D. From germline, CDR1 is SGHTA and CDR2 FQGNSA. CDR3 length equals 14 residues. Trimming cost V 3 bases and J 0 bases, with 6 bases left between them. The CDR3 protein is CASSFDPSYNEQFF. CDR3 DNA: TGTGCCAGCAGCTTCGACCCCTCCTACAATGAGCAGTTCTTC.

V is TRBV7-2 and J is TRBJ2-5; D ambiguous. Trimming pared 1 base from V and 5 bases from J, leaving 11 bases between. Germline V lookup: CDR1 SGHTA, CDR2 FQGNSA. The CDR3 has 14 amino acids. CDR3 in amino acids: CASSLDWLRETQYF. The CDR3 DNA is TGTGCCAGCAGCTTAGACTGGCTTCGCGAGACCCAGTACTTC.

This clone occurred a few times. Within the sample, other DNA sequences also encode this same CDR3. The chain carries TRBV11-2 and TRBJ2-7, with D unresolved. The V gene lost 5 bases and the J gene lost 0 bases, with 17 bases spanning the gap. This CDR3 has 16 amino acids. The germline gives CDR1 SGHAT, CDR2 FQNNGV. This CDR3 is CASSLPSRSSSYEQYF. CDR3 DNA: TGTGCCAGCAGCCTCCCAAGCAGGTCGAGCTCCTACGAGCAGTACTTC.

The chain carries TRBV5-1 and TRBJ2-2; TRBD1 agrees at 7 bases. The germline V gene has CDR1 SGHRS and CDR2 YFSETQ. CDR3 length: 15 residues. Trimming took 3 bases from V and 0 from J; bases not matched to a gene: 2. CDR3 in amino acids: CASSWDSANTGELFF. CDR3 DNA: TGCGCCAGCAGCTGGGACAGCGCGAACACCGGGGAGCTGTTTTTT.

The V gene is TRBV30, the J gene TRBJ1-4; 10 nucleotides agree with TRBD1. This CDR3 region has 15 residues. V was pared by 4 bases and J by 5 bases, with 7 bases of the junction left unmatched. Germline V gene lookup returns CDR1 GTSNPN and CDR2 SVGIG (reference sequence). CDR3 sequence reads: CAWNRQGAGNEKLFF. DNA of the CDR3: TGTGCCTGGAACCGACAGGGGGCAGGGAATGAAAAACTGTTTTTT.

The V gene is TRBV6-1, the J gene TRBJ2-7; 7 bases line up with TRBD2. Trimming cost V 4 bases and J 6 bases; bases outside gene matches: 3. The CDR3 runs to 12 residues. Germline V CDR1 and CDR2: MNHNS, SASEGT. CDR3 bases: TGTGCCAGCAGTGCGGGGGGTGGCGAGCAGTACTTC. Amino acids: CASSAGGGEQYF.

The DNA for the CDR3 is TGCAGCGTGCGGCCGCCCGCCGGGAGCGTCAACACCGGGGAGCTGTTTTTT. Its translation is CSVRPPAGSVNTGELFF. The rearrangement links TRBV29-1 to TRBJ2-2; weak D call: TRBD2 (6 bases). Germline V gives CDR1 SQVTM, CDR2 ANQGSEA. The length of the CDR3 is 17 residues. V lost 6 bases and J lost 2, with 22 bases in between.

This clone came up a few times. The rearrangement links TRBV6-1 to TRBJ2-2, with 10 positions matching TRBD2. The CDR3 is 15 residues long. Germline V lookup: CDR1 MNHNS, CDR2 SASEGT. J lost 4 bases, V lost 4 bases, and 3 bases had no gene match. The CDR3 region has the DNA TGTGCCAGCAGTGTGAGCGGGAGGGGCACCGGGGAGCTGTTTTTT. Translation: CASSVSGRGTGELFF.